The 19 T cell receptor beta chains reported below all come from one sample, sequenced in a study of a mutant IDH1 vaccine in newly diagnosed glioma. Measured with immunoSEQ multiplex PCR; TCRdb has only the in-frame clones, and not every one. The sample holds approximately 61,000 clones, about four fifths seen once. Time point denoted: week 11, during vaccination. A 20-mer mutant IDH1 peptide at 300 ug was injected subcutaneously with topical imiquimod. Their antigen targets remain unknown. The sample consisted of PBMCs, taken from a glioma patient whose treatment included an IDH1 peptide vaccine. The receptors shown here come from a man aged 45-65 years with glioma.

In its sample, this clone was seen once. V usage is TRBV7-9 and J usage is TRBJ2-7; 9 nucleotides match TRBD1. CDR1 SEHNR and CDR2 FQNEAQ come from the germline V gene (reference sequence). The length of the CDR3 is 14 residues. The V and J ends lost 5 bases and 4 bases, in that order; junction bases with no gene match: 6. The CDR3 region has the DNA TGTGCCAGCAGCGCGGGACAGGGTCTTTACGAGCAGTACTTC. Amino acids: CASSAGQGLYEQYF. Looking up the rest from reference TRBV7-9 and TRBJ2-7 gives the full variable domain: DTGVSQNPRHKITKRGQNVTFRCDPISEHNRLYWYRQTLGQGPEFLTYFQNEAQLEKSRLLSDRFSAERPKGSFSTLEIQRTEQGDSAMYLCASSAGQGLYEQYFGPGTRLTVT.

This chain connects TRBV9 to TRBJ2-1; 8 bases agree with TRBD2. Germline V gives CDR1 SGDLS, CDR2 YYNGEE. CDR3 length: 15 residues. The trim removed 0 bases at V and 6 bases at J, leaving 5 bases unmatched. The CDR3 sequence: CASSVVGGAGNEQFF. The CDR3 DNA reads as TGTGCCAGCAGCGTAGTCGGGGGGGCGGGCAATGAGCAGTTCTTC.

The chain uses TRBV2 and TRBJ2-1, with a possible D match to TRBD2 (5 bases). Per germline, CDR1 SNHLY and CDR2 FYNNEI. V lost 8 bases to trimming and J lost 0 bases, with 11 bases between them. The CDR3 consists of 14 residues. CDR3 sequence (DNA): TGTGCCAGCCGAGACGGGGACTCCTACAATGAGCAGTTCTTC. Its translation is CASRDGDSYNEQFF. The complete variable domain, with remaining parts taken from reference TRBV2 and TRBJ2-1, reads EPEVTQTPSHQVTQMGQEVILRCVPISNHLYFYWYRQILGQKVEFLVSFYNNEISEKSEIFDDQFSVERPDGSNFTLKIRSTKLEDSAMYFCASRDGDSYNEQFFGPGTRLTVL.

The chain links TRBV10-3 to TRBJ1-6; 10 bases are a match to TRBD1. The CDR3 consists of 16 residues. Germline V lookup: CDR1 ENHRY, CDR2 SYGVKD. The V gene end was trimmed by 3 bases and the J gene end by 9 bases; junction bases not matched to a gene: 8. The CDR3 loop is CAISDNGQGDGSPLHF. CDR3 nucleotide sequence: TGTGCCATCAGTGATAACGGACAGGGGGATGGTTCACCCCTCCACTTT.

The CDR3 sequence: CASSQDLAGGGRTSTDTQYF. CDR3 bases: TGCGCCAGCAGCCAAGATTTAGCCGGCGGGGGGAGGACTAGCACAGATACGCAGTATTTT. The chain carries TRBV4-3 and TRBJ2-3; TRBD2 aligns across 8 bases. CDR3 size: 20 residues. V lost 0 bases, J lost 0 bases, and 14 bases stayed unmatched. From germline, CDR1 is LGHNA and CDR2 YSLEER.

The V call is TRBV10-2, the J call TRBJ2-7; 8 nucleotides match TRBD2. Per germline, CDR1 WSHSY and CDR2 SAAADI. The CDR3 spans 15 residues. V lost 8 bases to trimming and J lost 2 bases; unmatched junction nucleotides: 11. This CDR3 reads CASGKGRGATYEQYF. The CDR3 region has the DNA TGCGCCAGCGGCAAGGGGCGGGGGGCCACCTACGAGCAGTACTTC.

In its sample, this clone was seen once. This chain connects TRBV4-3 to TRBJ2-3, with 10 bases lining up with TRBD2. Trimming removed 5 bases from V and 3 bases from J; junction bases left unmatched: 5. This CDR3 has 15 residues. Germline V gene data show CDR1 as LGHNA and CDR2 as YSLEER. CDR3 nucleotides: TGCGCCAGCAGCTTAACTAGCGGGGTAACAGATACGCAGTATTTT. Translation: CASSLTSGVTDTQYF.

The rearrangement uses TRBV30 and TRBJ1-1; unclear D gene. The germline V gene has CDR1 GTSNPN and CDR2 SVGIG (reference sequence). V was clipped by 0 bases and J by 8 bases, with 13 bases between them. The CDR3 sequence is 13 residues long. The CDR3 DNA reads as TGTGCCTGGAGTGTATCGGTGACGGGGGAAGCTTTCTTT. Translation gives CAWSVSVTGEAFF.

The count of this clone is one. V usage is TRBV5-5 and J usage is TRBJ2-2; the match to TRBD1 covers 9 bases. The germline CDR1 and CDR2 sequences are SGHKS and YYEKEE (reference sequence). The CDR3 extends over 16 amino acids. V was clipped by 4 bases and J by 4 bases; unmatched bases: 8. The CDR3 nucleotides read TGTGCCAGCAGCCCCGGACAGGGGACGGGCACCGGGGAGCTGTTTTTT. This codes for CASSPGQGTGTGELFF. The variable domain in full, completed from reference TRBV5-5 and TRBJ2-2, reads DAGVTQSPTHLIKTRGQQVTLRCSPISGHKSVSWYQQVLGQGPQFIFQYYEKEERGRGNFPDRFSARQFPNYSSELNVNALLLGDSALYLCASSPGQGTGTGELFFGEGSRLTVL.

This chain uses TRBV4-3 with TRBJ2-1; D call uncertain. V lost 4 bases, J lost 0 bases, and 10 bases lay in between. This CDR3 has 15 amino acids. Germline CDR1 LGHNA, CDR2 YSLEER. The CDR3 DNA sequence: TGCGCCAGCAGCCGAGACATGAGCTCCTACAATGAGCAGTTCTTC. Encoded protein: CASSRDMSSYNEQFF.

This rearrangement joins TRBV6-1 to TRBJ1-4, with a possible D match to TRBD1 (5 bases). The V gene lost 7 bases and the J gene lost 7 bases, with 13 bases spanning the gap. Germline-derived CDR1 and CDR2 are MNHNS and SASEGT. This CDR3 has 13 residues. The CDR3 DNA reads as TGTGCCAGCAAATATCAGGGAGGTGAAAAACTGTTTTTT. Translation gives CASKYQGGEKLFF.

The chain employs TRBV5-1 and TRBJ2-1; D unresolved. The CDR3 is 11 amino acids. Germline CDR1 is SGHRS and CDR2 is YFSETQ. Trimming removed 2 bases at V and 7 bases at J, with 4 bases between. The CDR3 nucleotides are TGCGCCAGCAGCTTTCGGAATGAGCAGTTCTTC. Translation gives CASSFRNEQFF.

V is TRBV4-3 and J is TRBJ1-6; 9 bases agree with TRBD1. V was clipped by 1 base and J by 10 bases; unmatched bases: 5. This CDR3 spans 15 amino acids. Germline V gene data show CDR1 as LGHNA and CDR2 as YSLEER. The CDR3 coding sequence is TGCGCCAGCAGCCAAGGACAGGGGGGATTCTCACCCCTCCACTTT. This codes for CASSQGQGGFSPLHF.

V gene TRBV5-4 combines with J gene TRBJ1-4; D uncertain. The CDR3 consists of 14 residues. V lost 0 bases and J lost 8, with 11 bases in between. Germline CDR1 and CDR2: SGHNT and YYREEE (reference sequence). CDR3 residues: CASSLGPGGEKLFF. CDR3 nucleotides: TGTGCCAGCAGCTTGGGGCCGGGAGGAGAAAAACTGTTTTTT.

The CDR3 loop reads CASSSPASGNQPQHF. DNA for the CDR3: TGTGCCAGTAGTTCGCCAGCATCGGGCAATCAGCCCCAGCATTTT. The J gene is TRBJ1-5, the V gene TRBV19; D is ambiguous. The CDR3 extends over 15 amino acids. V gave up 5 bases and J gave up 2 bases, with 13 bases separating them. Germline V gene sequence: CDR1 LNHDA, CDR2 SQIVND (reference sequence).

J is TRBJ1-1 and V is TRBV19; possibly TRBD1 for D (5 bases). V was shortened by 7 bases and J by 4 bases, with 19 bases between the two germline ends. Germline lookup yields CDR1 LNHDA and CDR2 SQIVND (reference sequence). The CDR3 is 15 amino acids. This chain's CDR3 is CASTTAGLGGTEAFF. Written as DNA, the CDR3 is TGTGCCAGTACTACTGCGGGACTGGGGGGCACTGAAGCTTTCTTT.

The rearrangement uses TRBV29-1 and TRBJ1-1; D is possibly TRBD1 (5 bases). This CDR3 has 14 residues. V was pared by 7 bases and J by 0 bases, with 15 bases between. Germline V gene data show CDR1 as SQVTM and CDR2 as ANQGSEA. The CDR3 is CSAPGGGMNTEAFF. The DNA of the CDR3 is TGCAGCGCACCGGGTGGGGGAATGAACACTGAAGCTTTCTTT.

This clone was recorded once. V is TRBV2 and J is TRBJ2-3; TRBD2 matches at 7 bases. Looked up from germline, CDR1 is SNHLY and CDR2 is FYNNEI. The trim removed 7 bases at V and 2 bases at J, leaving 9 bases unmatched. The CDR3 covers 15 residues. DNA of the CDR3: TGTGCCAGCAAGCCAGGACTAGTCGTCACAGATACGCAGTATTTT. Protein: CASKPGLVVTDTQYF.

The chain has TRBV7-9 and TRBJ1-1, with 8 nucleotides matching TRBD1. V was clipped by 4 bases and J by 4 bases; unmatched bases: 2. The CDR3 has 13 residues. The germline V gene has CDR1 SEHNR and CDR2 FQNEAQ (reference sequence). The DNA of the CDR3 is TGTGCCAGCAGCTCTGGACAGGGCACTGAAGCTTTCTTT. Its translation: CASSSGQGTEAFF.